The TCR beta chain under discussion was sequenced for a study of Ad26.COV2.S vaccination and SARS-CoV-2 variants. Treatment reported: around 19 received Ad26.COV2.S at low or high dose, single or two shots; about 5 received placebo; per-sample allocation not given. Following the first vaccine or placebo injection, samples were taken on day 63. CDR1 is SNHLY, CDR2 FYNNEI, per germline. There are 11 residues in the CDR3. Trimming took 6 bases from V and 11 from J; bases not matched to a gene: 5. The assay was immunoSEQ multiplex PCR, and TCRdb's table has in-frame clones only and misses some. This sample has 200,000 to 300,000 clones; 85% to 90% occur once, and the top ten carry around a tenth.

The sequenced sample was peripheral blood, obtained in a trial of Ad26.COV2.S vaccine versus placebo. The V gene is TRBV2, the J gene TRBJ1-1, with 8 positions matching TRBD1. The TCR comes from a person between 18 and 59 years old who received the Ad26.COV2.S COVID-19 vaccine or a placebo. CDR3 nucleotide sequence: TGTGCCAGCAGACAGGGGGTAGGGGCTTTCTTT. Its protein product is CASRQGVGAFF.